This TCR beta chain was documented in a study of T cell responses to AZD1222 COVID-19 vaccine. V lost 2 bases and J lost 9, with 11 bases in between. CDR3 length: 13 amino acids. Germline CDR1 is MNHEY and CDR2 is SVGAGI. The method was immunoSEQ multiplex PCR; TCRdb's version includes in-frame clones alone and lacks a portion of them. The data show roughly 150,000 clones, over 90% seen once. Findings and caveats of the study: Most donors were white British, females outnumbered males, and clonal diversity was possibly underestimated. Repertoires were collected only later (after the peak T cell response had occurred). Spike was spanned by vaccine-associated CD4 TCRs, which were dominant at 160-218 and 743-854.

As for this clone: Its antigen is still unknown.

The sequencing used peripheral blood, collected 28 days after the second AZD1222 dose. The TCR was taken from an adult who received the AZD1222 COVID-19 vaccine. This sequence joins TRBV6-5 and TRBJ1-3; D not certain. CDR3 protein: CASSYDLAGTIYF. In DNA form, the CDR3 reads TGTGCCAGCAGTTACGATTTGGCGGGCACCATATATTTT.